This TCR beta chain was obtained from a study of CD8+CD57+ T cells in acquired aplastic anemia. Study results and limitations: CD8+ Simpson's diversity showed no significant patient-control difference.

The template for TCR beta VDJ and CDR3 sequence profiling was genomic DNA. TCRdb re-analysed the reads in MiXCR, keeping a single row per CDR3 protein. The table includes more than 150,000 distinct CDR3 sequences, around half detected once. The V gene end was trimmed by 3 bases and the J gene end by 12 bases; junction bases not matched to a gene: 13. The CDR3 is 15 amino acids. In germline, CDR1 is SGHRS, CDR2 YFSETQ. Notes on this clonotype: Antigen specificity is unknown.

This TCR derives from a human donor in good health. The J gene is TRBJ2-7, the V gene TRBV5-1; 12 nucleotides align to TRBD1. The specimen sequenced was sorted CD4+, CD8+, or CD8+CD57+ T cells (not recorded which) from PBMCs. The CDR3 reads CASSYLSGQGATPYF. The CDR3 coding sequence is TGCGCCAGCAGCTATTTATCGGGACAGGGGGCTACGCCGTACTTC.